The 10 T cell receptor beta chains below were found in one sample sequenced in a study of T cell responses to AZD1222 COVID-19 vaccine. Method: immunoSEQ multiplex PCR; TCRdb's copy keeps in-frame clones and lacks some. The table lists 100,000 to 150,000 clones, around 94% of them singletons, with around 7% in the top ten. Sequenced here: peripheral blood, sampled on day 0 of AZD1222 vaccination. These TCRs come from an adult in good health.

The chain uses TRBV2 and TRBJ1-3; TRBD1 agrees at 9 bases. Looked up from germline, CDR1 is SNHLY and CDR2 is FYNNEI. V lost 1 base to trimming and J lost 2 bases; unmatched junction nucleotides: 3. This CDR3 is 16 amino acids long. CDR3 sequence (DNA): TGTGCCAGCAGTGAAGAGAGACAGGGGGCTGGAAACACCATATATTTT. Translation: CASSEERQGAGNTIYF.

This chain links TRBV5-6 with TRBJ2-1; the match to TRBD2 covers 10 bases. V was pared by 7 bases and J by 4 bases, with 11 bases of the junction left unmatched. This CDR3 comprises 16 residues. Germline V gene lookup returns CDR1 SGHDT and CDR2 YYEEEE. CDR3 loop: CASQRASGGPYNEQFF. The CDR3 nucleotides read TGTGCCAGCCAGCGGGCTAGCGGGGGCCCTTACAATGAGCAGTTCTTC. The full variable domain, with the rest looked up from reference TRBV5-6 and TRBJ2-1, is DAGVTQSPTHLIKTRGQQVTLRCSPKSGHDTVSWYQQALGQGPQFIFQYYEEEERQRGNFPDRFSGHQFPNYSSELNVNALLLGDSALYLCASQRASGGPYNEQFFGPGTRLTVL.

The CDR3 DNA sequence: TGTGCCAGCTCAGGCGGTCAAGAGACCCAGTACTTC. Translation: CASSGGQETQYF. The chain couples TRBV18 to TRBJ2-5; D not certain. The germline V gene has CDR1 KGHSH and CDR2 LQKENI. The length of the CDR3 is 12 residues. Trimming stripped 5 bases from V and 2 bases from J, with 6 bases between.

This clone was seen just once. The chain recombines TRBV3-1 (or the pseudogene TRBV3-2) with TRBJ2-7, with D maybe TRBD1 (6 bases). CDR1 and CDR2 (germline): LGHDT, YNNKEL (reference sequence). Trimming removed 3 bases from V and 3 bases from J, with 9 bases in between. The CDR3 contains 13 residues. The CDR3 here is CASSQGAGYEQYF. The CDR3 coding sequence is TGTGCCAGCAGCCAGGGGGCGGGCTACGAGCAGTACTTC.

This clone was counted a single time. The chain links TRBV20-1 to TRBJ1-2; no clear D gene. V lost 3 bases, J lost 4 bases, and 15 bases lay in between. Germline V gene sequence: CDR1 DFQATT, CDR2 SNEGSKA (reference sequence). The CDR3 loop spans 14 amino acids. As DNA, the CDR3 is TGCAGTGCTAGTCAGACACAAAACCCCTATGGCTACACCTTC. It translates to CSASQTQNPYGYTF.

The V and J genes are TRBV15 and TRBJ1-1; a possible D gene is TRBD1 (5 bases). V was clipped by 1 base and J by 7 bases, with 16 bases between them. CDR3 length: 15 amino acids. CDR1 and CDR2 (germline): LNHNV, YYDKDF (reference sequence). DNA for the CDR3: TGTGCCACCAGCAGAGGCGACGGGTTTAGGGGTGAAGCTTTCTTT. This sequence encodes CATSRGDGFRGEAFF.

The chain carries TRBV18 and TRBJ1-3; maybe TRBD1 (6 bases). Looked up from germline, CDR1 is KGHSH and CDR2 is LQKENI. V was cut by 3 bases and J by 1 base, with 19 bases left in between. The CDR3 has 18 amino acids. This CDR3 reads CASSPQLGGAGSGNTIYF. The CDR3 DNA sequence: TGTGCCAGCTCACCCCAGTTGGGGGGCGCCGGGTCTGGAAACACCATATATTTT.

This chain uses TRBV5-1 with TRBJ2-1, with TRBD2 identical over 9 bases. Germline CDR1 SGHRS, CDR2 YFSETQ. V lost 0 bases to trimming and J lost 5 bases; unmatched junction nucleotides: 3. The CDR3 totals 15 residues. In DNA, the CDR3 is TGCGCCAGCAGCTTGGGCGGGAGGGCCGACAATGAGCAGTTCTTC. Protein sequence: CASSLGGRADNEQFF.

The gene calls are TRBV27 and TRBJ2-3; no firm D call. CDR1 and CDR2 from the germline V gene are MNHEY and SMNVEV (reference sequence). Trimming stripped 6 bases from V and 4 bases from J, with 11 bases between. The CDR3 extends over 13 amino acids. The CDR3 DNA reads TGTGCCAGCAGAGCCGGAACAGCAGATACGCAGTATTTT. Translation: CASRAGTADTQYF.

V usage is TRBV5-1 and J usage is TRBJ1-6, with D tentatively TRBD1 (6 bases). The V gene's germline CDR1 is SGHRS and CDR2 YFSETQ. V lost 0 bases, J lost 9 bases, and 10 bases lay in between. There are 14 residues in the CDR3. The CDR3 nucleotides are TGCGCCAGCAGCTTGGGGACAGAAAGTTCACCCCTCCACTTT. Translation: CASSLGTESSPLHF. Together with reference TRBV5-1 and TRBJ1-6, the CDR3 gives the full variable domain: KAGVTQTPRYLIKTRGQQVTLSCSPISGHRSVSWYQQTPGQGLQFLFEYFSETQRNKGNFPGRFSGRQFSNSRSEMNVSTLELGDSALYLCASSLGTESSPLHFGNGTRLTVT.